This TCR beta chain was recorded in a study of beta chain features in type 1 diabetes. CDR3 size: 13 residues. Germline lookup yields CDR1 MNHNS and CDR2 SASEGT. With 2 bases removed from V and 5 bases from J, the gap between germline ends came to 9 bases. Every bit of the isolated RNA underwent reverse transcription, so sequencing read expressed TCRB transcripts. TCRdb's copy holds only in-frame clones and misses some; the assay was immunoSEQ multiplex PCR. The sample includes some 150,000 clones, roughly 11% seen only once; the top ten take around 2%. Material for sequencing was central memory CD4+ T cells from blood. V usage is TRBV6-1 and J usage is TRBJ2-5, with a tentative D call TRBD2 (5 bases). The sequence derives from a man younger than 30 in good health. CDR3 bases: TGTGCCAGCAGTGAAAGTGGGAGTGAGACCCAGTACTTC. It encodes CASSESGSETQYF.